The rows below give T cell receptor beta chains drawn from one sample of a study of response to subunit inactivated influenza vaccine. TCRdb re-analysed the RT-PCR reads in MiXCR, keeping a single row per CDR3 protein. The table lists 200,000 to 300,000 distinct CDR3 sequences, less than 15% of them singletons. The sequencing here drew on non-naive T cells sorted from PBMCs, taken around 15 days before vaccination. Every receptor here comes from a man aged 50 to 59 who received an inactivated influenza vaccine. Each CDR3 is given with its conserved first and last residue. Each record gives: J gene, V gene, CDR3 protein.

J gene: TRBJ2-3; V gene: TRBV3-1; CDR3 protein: CASSFYRGHGGNPDTQYF
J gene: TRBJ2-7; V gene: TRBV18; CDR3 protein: CASSAIQGTYEQYF
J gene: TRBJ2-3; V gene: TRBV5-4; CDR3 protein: CASSLKPDTQYF
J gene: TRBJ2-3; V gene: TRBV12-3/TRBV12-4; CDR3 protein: CASSRGRDRGTDTQYF
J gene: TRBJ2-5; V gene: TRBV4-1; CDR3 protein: CASSQSGAGAETQYF
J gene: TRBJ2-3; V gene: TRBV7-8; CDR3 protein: CASSLVTGGTDTQYF
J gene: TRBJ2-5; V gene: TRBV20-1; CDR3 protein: CCARVRENKETQYF
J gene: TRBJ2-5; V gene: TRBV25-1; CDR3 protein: CASGPGTAQETQYF
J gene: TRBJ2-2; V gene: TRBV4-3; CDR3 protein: CASSQDTARGYELFF
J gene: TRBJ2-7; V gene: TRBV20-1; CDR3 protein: CSAREHRAYEQYF